This T cell receptor beta chain was profiled in a study of blood T cell repertoires in COVID-19 (dated by TCRdb to the early 2020s). Study-wide context: Collaborator samples came from the United States, Italy and Spain and covered acute and convalescent phases of COVID-19. The material from the prospective study consisted of cDNA or gDNA derived from T cells, B-cell-depleted T cells, or PBMCs. Deeply sampled blood TCRbeta repertoires from subjects exposed to, actively infected with, or recovered from COVID-19 were included in the dataset. The repertoires were released in a freely available public database intended as a resource for research on the immune response to SARS-CoV-2. The samples were drawn from two sources: the first 160 participants of the ongoing ImmuneRACE study, and 950 to 1,500 subjects contributed by 6 global collaborators. Sample metadata almost always included a de-identified subject ID, COVID-19 status, age in years and sex. Where available, HLA class I and class II types were obtained from metadata supplied by the sample provider rather than from assay-based typing.

The collaborating institutions used their own protocols to collect whole blood in K2EDTA tubes. For TCRbeta analysis, collaborator samples were shipped as frozen whole blood, as isolated PBMCs, or as DNA extracted from either sample type. The investigation overall reported the following: Clinical and demographic metadata were provided uncurated, with the amount varying by source and participant.

Comment on this clone: This receptor's antigen is unknown. No qualities accompany the bases; no much larger clone lies one base away.

TCRbeta CDR3 regions were amplified from genomic DNA using the immunoSEQ Assay, a bias-controlled multiplex PCR. The paper's data handling went like this. Nucleated cell counts per sample were estimated from amplification of reference gene primers within the assay. To quantify the absolute abundance of each unique TCRbeta CDR3 rearrangement, sequence reads were collapsed and filtered. For each sample, productive Simpson clonality was calculated as the square root of Simpson's diversity index over productive rearrangements. TCRdb mirrors the immuneACCESS table, restricted to in-frame sequences. Some clones are absent from its copies; in checked studies, under half trace to an unresolved V gene, and the reason for the others is unknown. That table gives V, J and clone size, and the DNA gave D and trimming. This sample lists 60,000 to 75,000 clones; 82% were detected once. Roughly 13% of the sample belongs to the ten largest clones.

From V the trimming removes 2 bases and from J it removes 10 bases, while the gene matches leave 6 bases of the junction unaccounted for. From the cysteine up to the phenylalanine, the CDR3 has a length of 14 residues. The retained sequence is limited to the CDR3, 42 bases, with the frame set at the first base. Per the germline V gene, SGDLS is the CDR1 and YYNGEE is the CDR2. Sequencing input: peripheral blood. The receptor was derived from a human donor in a cohort sampled during active COVID-19. The V and J genes are TRBV9 and TRBJ1-6, with TRBD1 identical over 7 junction bases. In nucleotide form, the sequence is TGTGCCAGCAGCGTTGCACAGGGGAGGTCACCCCTCCACTTT. Translated, it gives CASSVAQGRSPLHF.